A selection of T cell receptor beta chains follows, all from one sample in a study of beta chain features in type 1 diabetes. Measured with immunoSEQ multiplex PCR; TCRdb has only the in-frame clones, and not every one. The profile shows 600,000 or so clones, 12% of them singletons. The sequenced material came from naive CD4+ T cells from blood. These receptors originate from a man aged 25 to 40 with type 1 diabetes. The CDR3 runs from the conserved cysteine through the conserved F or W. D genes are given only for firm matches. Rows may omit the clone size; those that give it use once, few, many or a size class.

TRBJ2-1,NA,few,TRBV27,TGTGCCAGCAGTTTTAACAATGAGCAGTTCTTC,CASSFNNEQFF
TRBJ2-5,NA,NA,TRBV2,TGTGCCAGCAGTGAAGCAAGGCAAGAGACCCAGTACTTC,CASSEARQETQYF
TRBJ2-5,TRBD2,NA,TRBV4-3,TGCGCCAGCAGCCAAGATCGCGGGGGCCAAGAGACCCAGTACTTC,CASSQDRGGQETQYF
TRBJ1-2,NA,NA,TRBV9,TGTGCCAGCAGCGTAGAAGAGGGACCACTTTATGGCTACACCTTC,CASSVEEGPLYGYTF
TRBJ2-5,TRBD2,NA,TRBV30,TGTGCCTGGAGTCGCGGGGGCCAAGAGACCCAGTACTTC,CAWSRGGQETQYF
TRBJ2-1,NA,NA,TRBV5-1,TGCGCCAGCAGTGTTGGAGGGGTCCACAATGAGCAGTTCTTC,CASSVGGVHNEQFF
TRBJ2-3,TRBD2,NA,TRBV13,TGTGCCAGCAGCCCACTAGCGGGGGGGCATGATACGCAGTATTTT,CASSPLAGGHDTQYF
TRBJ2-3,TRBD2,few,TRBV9,TGTGCCAGCAGCGTAGGCGGCGGGGGGAACACAGATACGCAGTATTTT,CASSVGGGGNTDTQYF
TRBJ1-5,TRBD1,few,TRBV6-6,TGTGCCAGCAGTCATACGGGACAGGGACAATCAGCCCAGCATTTT,CASSHTGQGQSAQHF
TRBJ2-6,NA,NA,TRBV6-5,TGTGCCACCCTCCCAGGATCCTCTGGGGCCAACGTCCTGACTTTC,CATLPGSSGANVLTF
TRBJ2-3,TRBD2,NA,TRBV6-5,TGTGCCAGCAGTTTTTGGACTAGCGGTTACACAGATACGCAGTATTTT,CASSFWTSGYTDTQYF
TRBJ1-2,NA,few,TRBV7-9,TGTGCCAGCAGCTCCGAAGAGGGAGGAGGCTATGGCTACACCTTC,CASSSEEGGGYGYTF
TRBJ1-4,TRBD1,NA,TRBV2,TGTGCCACTGGGACAGGGCAGAATGAAAAACTGTTTTTT,CATGTGQNEKLFF
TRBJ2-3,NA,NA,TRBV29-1,TGCAGCGTTGATTATGGCACAGATACGCAGTATTTT,CSVDYGTDTQYF
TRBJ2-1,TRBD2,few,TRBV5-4,TGTGCCAGCAGAGGACTAGCTGAGACGGGTGAGCAGTTCTTC,CASRGLAETGEQFF
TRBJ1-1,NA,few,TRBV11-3,TGTGCCAGCAGCTTAGGCGGTGAAGCTTTCTTT,CASSLGGEAFF
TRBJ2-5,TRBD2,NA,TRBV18,TGTGCCAGCTCACCGCCTAGCGGGGAGACCCAGTACTTC,CASSPPSGETQYF
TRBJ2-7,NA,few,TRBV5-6,TGTGCCAGCAGCTTGGGGCAACCATTCTACGAGCAGTACTTC,CASSLGQPFYEQYF
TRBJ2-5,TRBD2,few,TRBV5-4,TGTGCCAGCAGCTTGGGGGGAACTAGCGGGAATCAAGAGACCCAGTACTTC,CASSLGGTSGNQETQYF
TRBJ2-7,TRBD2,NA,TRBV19,TGTGCCAGTAGTTCCCGGGAGGTCTCCTACGAGCAGTACTTC,CASSSREVSYEQYF
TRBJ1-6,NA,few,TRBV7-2,TGTGCCAGCAGGGGAGTTCCGTCCTATAATTCACCCCTCCACTTT,CASRGVPSYNSPLHF
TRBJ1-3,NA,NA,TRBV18,TGTGCCAGCTCACCGGACAGAAGCTCTGGAAACACCATATATTTT,CASSPDRSSGNTIYF
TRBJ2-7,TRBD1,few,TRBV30,TGTGCCTGGAAGGGACAGGGAATCTACGAGCAGTACTTC,CAWKGQGIYEQYF
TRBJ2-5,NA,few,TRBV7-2,TGTGCCAGCAGCCAGGGGTCTAGTCAAGAGACCCAGTACTTC,CASSQGSSQETQYF
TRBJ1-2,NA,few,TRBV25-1,TGTGCCAGCAGTGCAAACTATGGCTACACCTTC,CASSANYGYTF
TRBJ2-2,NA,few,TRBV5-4,TGTGCCAGCAGCTTGAGGGGACCAGTTAACACCGGGGAGCTGTTTTTT,CASSLRGPVNTGELFF
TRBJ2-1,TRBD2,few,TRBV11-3,TGTGCCAGCAGCTTGGGACTAGCCTACAATGAGCAGTTCTTC,CASSLGLAYNEQFF
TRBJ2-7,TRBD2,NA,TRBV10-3,TGTGCCATCCGTAGACTAGCGGACACCTACGAGCAGTACTTC,CAIRRLADTYEQYF
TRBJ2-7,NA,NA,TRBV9,TGTGCCAGCAGCGTAGAGGACGAGTCCTTGTACGAGCAGTACTTC,CASSVEDESLYEQYF
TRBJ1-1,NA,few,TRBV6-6,TGTGCCACCACTGGCCAGGGAAAAGACACTGAAGCTTTCTTT,CATTGQGKDTEAFF
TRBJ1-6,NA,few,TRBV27,TGTGCCAGCAGTCCCCTGGAAGCCCCGAGTTCACCCCTCCACTTT,CASSPLEAPSSPLHF
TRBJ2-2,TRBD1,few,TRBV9,TGTGCCAGCAGCCCGCGAGGGGACAGGGGAATGGTCGGGGAGCTGTTTTTT,CASSPRGDRGMVGELFF
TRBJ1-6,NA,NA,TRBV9,TGTGCCAGCAGCGTATCAGGGAGTAGAAATTCACCCCTCCACTTT,CASSVSGSRNSPLHF
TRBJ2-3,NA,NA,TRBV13,TGTGCCAGCAGCTCCCTTAGAAGCGCCTCTCAGTATTTT,CASSSLRSASQYF
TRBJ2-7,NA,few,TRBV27,TGTGCCAGCAGTTCTAGCTACGAGCAGTACTTC,CASSSSYEQYF
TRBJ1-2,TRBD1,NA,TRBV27,TGTGCCAGCAGCAAGACAGGGGACCATGGCTACACCTTC,CASSKTGDHGYTF
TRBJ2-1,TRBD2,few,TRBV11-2,TGTGCCAGCAGATCCCGAGAAGCGGGGGGGTACAATGAGCAGTTCTTC,CASRSREAGGYNEQFF
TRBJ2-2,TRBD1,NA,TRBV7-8,TGTGCCAGCAGCCACCGGGGGACAGGTTGGAACACCGGGGAGCTGTTTTTT,CASSHRGTGWNTGELFF
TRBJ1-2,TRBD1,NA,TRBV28,TGTGCCAGCGTAACCCCCGACAGGGAATATGGCTACACCTTC,CASVTPDREYGYTF
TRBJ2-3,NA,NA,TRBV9,TGTGCCAGCAGCGTAAGCGGGCCGAGCACAGATACGCAGTATTTT,CASSVSGPSTDTQYF
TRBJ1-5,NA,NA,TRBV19,TGTGCCAGTAGTGCACCCCGGGAAGGAGGACTATTAAGCAATCAGCCCCAGCATTTT,CASSAPREGGLLSNQPQHF
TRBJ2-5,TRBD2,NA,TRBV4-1,TGCGCCAGCAGCCAAGGGGCTAGCGGGGGGTACGGAGAGACCCAGTACTTC,CASSQGASGGYGETQYF
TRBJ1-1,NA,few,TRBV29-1,TGCAGCGTTGAGGGCCTGAGGGTAGGCACTGAAGCTTTCTTT,CSVEGLRVGTEAFF
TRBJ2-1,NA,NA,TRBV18,TGTGCCAGCTCACCCATTCCCTCTACGGCAAGAGAGCAGTTCTTC,CASSPIPSTAREQFF
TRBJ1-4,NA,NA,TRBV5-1,TGCGCCAGCAGCTTGGACGGGGGAAAACTGTTTTTT,CASSLDGGKLFF
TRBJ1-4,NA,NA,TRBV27,TGTGCCAGCAGCCGGAACCGGGTTTATGAAAAACTGTTTTTT,CASSRNRVYEKLFF
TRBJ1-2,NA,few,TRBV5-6,TGTGCCAGCAGCTTGGGTTTAGGGAACTATGGCTACACCTTC,CASSLGLGNYGYTF
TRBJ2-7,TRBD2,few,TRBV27,TGTGCCAGCAGTTTGTCTGCGGGGGGCTCCTACGAGCAGTACTTC,CASSLSAGGSYEQYF
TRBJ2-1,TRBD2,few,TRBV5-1,TGCGCCAGCAGCTTGGTTCTAGCGGGGGAAAGCTCCTACAATGAGCAGTTCTTC,CASSLVLAGESSYNEQFF
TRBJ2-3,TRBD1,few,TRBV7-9,TGTGCCAGCAGGCCCGGGACAGGGGAGGCAGATACGCAGTATTTT,CASRPGTGEADTQYF
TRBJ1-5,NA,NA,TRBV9,TGTGCCAGCAGCGTAGAGGCAGGCTTCAATCAGCCCCAGCATTTT,CASSVEAGFNQPQHF
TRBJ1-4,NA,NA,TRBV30,TGTGCCTGGAGGACCAATGAAAAACTGTTTTTT,CAWRTNEKLFF
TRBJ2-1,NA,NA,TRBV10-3,TGTGCCATCAGGCCACCAGGGAGCTCCTACAATGAGCAGTTCTTC,CAIRPPGSSYNEQFF